The rows below give T cell receptor beta chains drawn from one sample of a study of cytomegalovirus exposure and HLA in healthy donors. TCRdb's table, derived via immunoSEQ multiplex PCR, lists solely in-frame clones and lacks some. The sample gives about 120,000 clones, 70% to 85% of which show up once; less than 4% is in the top ten. The sequenced sample consisted of PBMCs. The receptors originated from a man aged 40-49 years in good health and CMV-seropositive. CDR3s include the opening cysteine and the closing phenylalanine or tryptophan. D genes are given only for firm matches. Rows give clone size only sometimes, using once, few, many, or a class for an expanded clone.

V gene: TRBV6-1; clone size: NA; D gene: NA; J gene: TRBJ2-2; CDR3 protein: CASRSTITGELFF; CDR3 DNA: TGTGCCAGCAGGTCGACTATAACCGGGGAGCTGTTTTTT
V gene: TRBV27; clone size: once; D gene: TRBD1; J gene: TRBJ1-3; CDR3 protein: CASSLRGQGSGNTIYF; CDR3 DNA: TGTGCCAGCAGTTTACGGGGACAGGGCTCTGGAAACACCATATATTTT
V gene: TRBV21-1; clone size: NA; D gene: NA; J gene: TRBJ2-7; CDR3 protein: CASSKDRVAGVRGQYF; CDR3 DNA: TGTGCCAGCAGCAAAGACCGGGTAGCGGGAGTTAGGGGGCAGTACTTC
V gene: TRBV12-5; clone size: NA; D gene: TRBD1; J gene: TRBJ1-2; CDR3 protein: CASGPTGDYGYTF; CDR3 DNA: TGTGCTAGTGGTCCGACAGGGGATTATGGCTACACCTTC
V gene: TRBV10-1; clone size: NA; D gene: TRBD1; J gene: TRBJ2-2; CDR3 protein: CASRGDRTTGELFF; CDR3 DNA: TGCGCCAGCAGGGGGGACAGAACTACCGGGGAGCTGTTTTTT
V gene: TRBV28; clone size: NA; D gene: NA; J gene: TRBJ1-2; CDR3 protein: CASTRGGVNYGYTF; CDR3 DNA: TGTGCCAGCACCCGGGGGGGCGTAAACTATGGCTACACCTTC
V gene: TRBV10-2; clone size: NA; D gene: NA; J gene: TRBJ2-7; CDR3 protein: CASSGPGREQYF; CDR3 DNA: TGCGCCAGCAGTGGCCCCGGCAGGGAGCAGTACTTC
V gene: TRBV7-7; clone size: NA; D gene: NA; J gene: TRBJ2-1; CDR3 protein: CASSLGVSTYNEQFF; CDR3 DNA: TGTGCTAGCAGCTTAGGTGTAAGCACCTACAATGAGCAGTTCTTC
V gene: TRBV15; clone size: NA; D gene: NA; J gene: TRBJ1-5; CDR3 protein: CATSRGATNQPQHF; CDR3 DNA: TGTGCCACCAGCAGAGGGGCAACGAATCAGCCCCAGCATTTT
V gene: TRBV25-1; clone size: NA; D gene: TRBD2; J gene: TRBJ2-1; CDR3 protein: CASSDRLAYYNEQFF; CDR3 DNA: TGTGCCAGCAGTGATAGACTAGCGTATTACAATGAGCAGTTCTTC
V gene: TRBV10-2; clone size: NA; D gene: TRBD2; J gene: TRBJ2-5; CDR3 protein: CASRGGLAGGGTQYF; CDR3 DNA: TGCGCCAGCAGGGGGGGACTAGCGGGGGGCGGGACCCAGTACTTC
V gene: TRBV5-1; clone size: NA; D gene: NA; J gene: TRBJ2-5; CDR3 protein: CASSTQALQEETQYF; CDR3 DNA: TGCGCCAGCAGCACACAGGCCTTGCAGGAGGAGACCCAGTACTTC
V gene: TRBV15; clone size: NA; D gene: TRBD2; J gene: TRBJ2-3; CDR3 protein: CATSSSRTSGSPIPPRTQYF; CDR3 DNA: TGTGCCACCAGCAGTTCCCGGACTAGCGGGAGTCCCATCCCCCCCCGTACGCAGTATTTT
V gene: TRBV5-4; clone size: NA; D gene: NA; J gene: TRBJ1-6; CDR3 protein: CASSLAGSSPLHF; CDR3 DNA: TGTGCCAGCAGCTTAGCAGGGTCCTCACCCCTCCACTTT
V gene: TRBV28; clone size: NA; D gene: TRBD1; J gene: TRBJ2-5; CDR3 protein: CASRPDRGRKGTQYF; CDR3 DNA: TGTGCCAGCAGACCCGACAGGGGGCGCAAGGGGACCCAGTACTTC
V gene: TRBV30; clone size: NA; D gene: NA; J gene: TRBJ2-3; CDR3 protein: CAWSPENTDTQYF; CDR3 DNA: TGTGCCTGGAGTCCAGAAAACACAGATACGCAGTATTTT
V gene: TRBV4-2; clone size: once; D gene: NA; J gene: TRBJ2-7; CDR3 protein: CASSQGLGREQYF; CDR3 DNA: TGTGCCAGCAGCCAGGGGCTCGGGCGCGAGCAGTACTTC
V gene: TRBV10-1; clone size: NA; D gene: NA; J gene: TRBJ2-7; CDR3 protein: CASSESKLAGEQYF; CDR3 DNA: TGCGCCAGCAGTGAGTCCAAGCTAGCAGGCGAGCAGTACTTC
V gene: TRBV6-1; clone size: few; D gene: NA; J gene: TRBJ1-3; CDR3 protein: CASIRGKGNTIYF; CDR3 DNA: TGTGCCAGCATCCGGGGGAAAGGAAACACCATATATTTT
V gene: TRBV5-1; clone size: NA; D gene: TRBD1; J gene: TRBJ2-5; CDR3 protein: CASSYTTGIGETQYF; CDR3 DNA: TGCGCCAGCAGCTACACGACAGGGATTGGGGAGACCCAGTACTTC
V gene: TRBV7-9; clone size: NA; D gene: NA; J gene: TRBJ1-1; CDR3 protein: CASKGGTITEAFF; CDR3 DNA: TGTGCCAGCAAAGGGGGTACGATCACTGAAGCTTTCTTT
V gene: TRBV5-1; clone size: NA; D gene: TRBD1; J gene: TRBJ2-2; CDR3 protein: CASSFGQGWKSNTGELFF; CDR3 DNA: TGCGCCAGCAGCTTCGGACAGGGGTGGAAATCGAACACCGGGGAGCTGTTTTTT
V gene: TRBV30; clone size: NA; D gene: NA; J gene: TRBJ1-2; CDR3 protein: CASDGYTF; CDR3 DNA: TGTGCCTCCGATGGCTACACCTTC
V gene: TRBV28; clone size: NA; D gene: TRBD2; J gene: TRBJ2-4; CDR3 protein: CASSWGLIPGLPKNIQYF; CDR3 DNA: TGTGCCAGCAGCTGGGGATTAATACCGGGACTACCTAAAAACATTCAGTACTTC
V gene: TRBV7-2; clone size: NA; D gene: NA; J gene: TRBJ1-5; CDR3 protein: CASSLVVNSNQPQHF; CDR3 DNA: TGTGCCAGCAGCTTAGTTGTAAATAGCAATCAGCCCCAGCATTTT
V gene: TRBV11-3; clone size: NA; D gene: NA; J gene: TRBJ2-2; CDR3 protein: CASHSQLGGTDNTGELFF; CDR3 DNA: TGTGCCAGCCATAGTCAACTCGGCGGGACAGATAACACCGGGGAGCTGTTTTTT
V gene: TRBV7-9; clone size: NA; D gene: NA; J gene: TRBJ2-7; CDR3 protein: CASNPGRDSGEQYF; CDR3 DNA: TGTGCCAGCAACCCGGGGCGGGACTCCGGCGAGCAGTACTTC
V gene: TRBV29-1; clone size: NA; D gene: NA; J gene: TRBJ1-2; CDR3 protein: CSVEGREMSYTF; CDR3 DNA: TGCAGCGTTGAGGGCAGGGAAATGAGCTACACCTTC
V gene: TRBV11-2; clone size: NA; D gene: NA; J gene: TRBJ2-3; CDR3 protein: CASSVSGLADTQYF; CDR3 DNA: TGTGCCAGCAGCGTATCAGGGTTGGCAGATACGCAGTATTTT
V gene: TRBV7-8; clone size: NA; D gene: TRBD2; J gene: TRBJ2-1; CDR3 protein: CASSLEGLAGYQFF; CDR3 DNA: TGTGCCAGCAGCTTAGAGGGGCTAGCGGGATATCAGTTCTTC
V gene: TRBV7-2; clone size: NA; D gene: NA; J gene: TRBJ1-2; CDR3 protein: CASSKILQGAEGYTF; CDR3 DNA: TGTGCCAGCAGCAAGATACTACAGGGAGCTGAAGGCTACACCTTC
V gene: TRBV6-1; clone size: NA; D gene: TRBD2; J gene: TRBJ2-1; CDR3 protein: CASSERGGVSYNEQFF; CDR3 DNA: TGTGCCAGCAGTGAACGGGGGGGGGTCTCCTACAATGAGCAGTTCTTC
V gene: TRBV7-2; clone size: few; D gene: TRBD1; J gene: TRBJ1-1; CDR3 protein: CASSLKPGQFEAFF; CDR3 DNA: TGTGCCAGCAGCCTAAAACCGGGACAGTTTGAAGCTTTCTTT
V gene: TRBV5-1; clone size: NA; D gene: TRBD1; J gene: TRBJ1-2; CDR3 protein: CASSSGQGAVGYTF; CDR3 DNA: TGCGCCAGCAGCAGCGGACAGGGGGCGGTCGGCTACACCTTC
V gene: TRBV2; clone size: NA; D gene: TRBD1; J gene: TRBJ1-5; CDR3 protein: CASSAQPRGPQPQHF; CDR3 DNA: TGTGCCAGCAGTGCCCAGCCCAGGGGGCCCCAGCCCCAGCATTTT
V gene: TRBV28; clone size: few; D gene: TRBD2; J gene: TRBJ2-1; CDR3 protein: CASTVIAGALSYNEQFF; CDR3 DNA: TGTGCCAGCACAGTTATAGCGGGGGCCCTCTCCTACAATGAGCAGTTCTTC
V gene: TRBV20-1; clone size: NA; D gene: NA; J gene: TRBJ2-5; CDR3 protein: CSARTEETQYF; CDR3 DNA: TGCAGTGCTAGGACAGAAGAGACCCAGTACTTC
V gene: TRBV29-1; clone size: few; D gene: TRBD1; J gene: TRBJ2-1; CDR3 protein: CSAGILGQGNNEQFF; CDR3 DNA: TGCAGCGCCGGTATACTGGGACAGGGAAACAATGAGCAGTTCTTC
V gene: TRBV25-1; clone size: NA; D gene: TRBD1; J gene: TRBJ2-7; CDR3 protein: CASSTTGLGYEQYF; CDR3 DNA: TGTGCCAGCAGCACGACAGGGCTTGGCTACGAGCAGTACTTC
V gene: TRBV9; clone size: NA; D gene: NA; J gene: TRBJ2-1; CDR3 protein: CASSVGENEQFF; CDR3 DNA: TGTGCCAGCAGCGTAGGAGAGAATGAGCAGTTCTTC
V gene: TRBV5-1; clone size: NA; D gene: TRBD2; J gene: TRBJ2-1; CDR3 protein: CASSSGLAGARVNEQFF; CDR3 DNA: TGCGCCAGCAGCTCGGGACTAGCGGGGGCTCGCGTAAATGAGCAGTTCTTC
V gene: TRBV7-2; clone size: NA; D gene: NA; J gene: TRBJ2-7; CDR3 protein: CASSLTVLSYEQYF; CDR3 DNA: TGTGCCAGCAGCTTAACAGTCCTCTCCTACGAGCAGTACTTC
V gene: TRBV27; clone size: NA; D gene: NA; J gene: TRBJ2-3; CDR3 protein: CASRSPSSTDTQYF; CDR3 DNA: TGTGCCAGTAGGAGCCCCTCTAGCACAGATACGCAGTATTTT
V gene: TRBV7-7; clone size: NA; D gene: NA; J gene: TRBJ2-1; CDR3 protein: CASSWTRNNEQFF; CDR3 DNA: TGTGCTAGCAGCTGGACACGCAATAATGAGCAGTTCTTC
V gene: TRBV29-1; clone size: NA; D gene: TRBD1; J gene: TRBJ1-5; CDR3 protein: CSVGDREKPQHF; CDR3 DNA: TGCAGCGTTGGCGACAGGGAGAAGCCCCAGCATTTT
V gene: TRBV29-1; clone size: NA; D gene: NA; J gene: TRBJ2-7; CDR3 protein: CSVVVNTGNGEQYF; CDR3 DNA: TGCAGCGTTGTAGTGAACACGGGAAACGGCGAGCAGTACTTC
V gene: TRBV7-6; clone size: NA; D gene: NA; J gene: TRBJ1-1; CDR3 protein: CASSLGLTANTEAFF; CDR3 DNA: TGTGCCAGCAGCTTAGGGCTTACAGCGAACACTGAAGCTTTCTTT
V gene: TRBV7-8; clone size: NA; D gene: NA; J gene: TRBJ2-7; CDR3 protein: CASSPSYEQYF; CDR3 DNA: TGTGCCAGCAGCCCTTCCTACGAGCAGTACTTC